The 12 T cell receptor beta chains below come from one sample, sequenced in a study of cytomegalovirus exposure and HLA in healthy donors. PCR involved 60 Vbeta and 13 Jbeta primers. The protocol was immunoSEQ multiplex PCR, while the TCRdb copy is restricted to in-frame clones and leaves out a portion. The sample consists of some 90,000 clones, approximately 80% of them appearing once. The sequencing sample was made of PBMCs. Receptor source: a young man in good health and CMV-seropositive.

The chain uses TRBV19 and TRBJ1-1, with a tentative D call TRBD1 (6 bases). Germline V gene lookup returns CDR1 LNHDA and CDR2 SQIVND (reference sequence). V was clipped by 5 bases and J by 7 bases, with 11 bases between them. The CDR3 totals 12 residues. CDR3 in DNA: TGTGCCAGTAGTTTTTTACAGGGTGAAGCTTTCTTT. This sequence encodes CASSFLQGEAFF.

This chain uses TRBV7-2 with TRBJ2-2; 8 bases are shared with TRBD2. This CDR3 region has 15 residues. With 7 bases clipped from V and 3 bases from J, the junction kept 7 bases outside the gene matches. The germline V gene has CDR1 SGHTA and CDR2 FQGNSA. The CDR3 DNA reads as TGTGCCAGCAAGCGGACTAGCTTGGACACCGGGGAGCTGTTTTTT. This encodes CASKRTSLDTGELFF.

The CDR3 DNA follows: TGTGCCAGCAGTGAAGAGCCAAACAGGGGCAATCAGCCCCAGCATTTT. Translation: CASSEEPNRGNQPQHF. This sequence joins TRBV6-1 and TRBJ1-5; maybe TRBD1 (6 bases). The V gene's germline CDR1 is MNHNS and CDR2 SASEGT. Trimming left V 1 base short and J 2 bases short, with 12 bases between. This CDR3 is built from 16 residues.

The chain carries TRBV19 and TRBJ2-3, with a possible D match to TRBD2 (5 bases). This CDR3 contains 13 residues. Germline V gene sequence: CDR1 LNHDA, CDR2 SQIVND (reference sequence). Trimming shortened V by 3 bases and J by 5 bases, and 9 bases separated the two germline ends. This chain's CDR3 is CASSMVGRDTQYF. The DNA of the CDR3 is TGTGCCAGTAGTATGGTAGGGAGAGATACGCAGTATTTT.

The chain joins TRBV4-3 to TRBJ2-7; tentative D call: TRBD2 (5 bases). The V end was cut by 3 bases, the J end by 3 bases, with 6 bases between. Looked up from germline, CDR1 is LGHNA and CDR2 is YSLEER. CDR3 length: 12 amino acids. CDR3 protein: CASSHRGYEQYF. The CDR3 nucleotides are TGCGCCAGCAGCCATCGGGGCTACGAGCAGTACTTC.

This chain uses TRBV7-9 with TRBJ2-3; 8 bases map to TRBD2. V was clipped by 1 base and J by 2 bases; unmatched bases: 5. CDR3 length: 16 amino acids. Germline CDR1 and CDR2: SEHNR and FQNEAQ (reference sequence). CDR3 protein: CASSLVSGGITDTQYF. The CDR3 nucleotides read TGTGCCAGCAGCTTAGTAAGCGGGGGAATCACAGATACGCAGTATTTT. Filled out from reference TRBV7-9 and TRBJ2-3, the complete variable domain reads DTGVSQNPRHKITKRGQNVTFRCDPISEHNRLYWYRQTLGQGPEFLTYFQNEAQLEKSRLLSDRFSAERPKGSFSTLEIQRTEQGDSAMYLCASSLVSGGITDTQYFGPGTRLTVL.

The chain combines TRBV11-2 with TRBJ2-7; 8 nucleotides agree with TRBD2. CDR3 size: 15 residues. The germline CDR1 and CDR2 sequences are SGHAT and FQNNGV. Trimming took 2 bases from V and 7 from J; bases not matched to a gene: 10. This CDR3 reads CASSLLVAGMREQYF. The CDR3 coding sequence is TGTGCCAGCAGCTTACTGGTAGCGGGAATGAGAGAGCAGTACTTC. The full variable domain, with the rest looked up from reference TRBV11-2 and TRBJ2-7, is EAGVAQSPRYKIIEKRQSVAFWCNPISGHATLYWYQQILGQGPKLLIQFQNNGVVDDSQLPKDRFSAERLKGVDSTLKIQPAKLEDSAVYLCASSLLVAGMREQYFGPGTRLTVT.

On this clone itself: One end of the junction varies from germline; a read error may be responsible. This rearrangement joins TRBV7-9 to TRBJ1-5, with D possibly being TRBD1 (6 bases). The CDR3 totals 13 residues. Germline values: CDR1 SEHNR, CDR2 FQNEAQ (reference sequence). CDR3 coding DNA: TGTTCCAGCAGCTCACAGGGTATTCAGCCCCAGCATTTT. Protein: CSSSSQGIQPQHF. The full variable domain, completed using reference TRBV7-9 and TRBJ1-5, is DTGVSQNPRHKITKRGQNVTFRCDPISEHNRLYWYRQTLGQGPEFLTYFQNEAQLEKSRLLSDRFSAERPKGSFSTLEIQRTEQGDSAMYLCSSSSQGIQPQHFGDGTRLSIL.

The chain has TRBV4-3 and TRBJ1-2; D possibly corresponds to TRBD1 (5 bases). Trimming took 1 base from V and 5 from J, leaving 11 bases between them. The CDR3 loop spans 14 amino acids. CDR1 and CDR2 from the germline V gene are LGHNA and YSLEER. The chain's CDR3 is CASSQAGLRYGYTF. CDR3 sequence (DNA): TGCGCCAGCAGCCAAGCGGGACTCCGTTATGGCTACACCTTC.

Only one count was recorded for this clone. This chain uses TRBV5-4 with TRBJ1-3, with D tentatively TRBD1 (5 bases). Germline CDR1 is SGHNT and CDR2 is YYREEE (reference sequence). This CDR3 comprises 14 residues. V gave up 3 bases and J gave up 1 base, with 8 bases separating them. The CDR3 loop reads CASSSGGSGNTIYF. In DNA, the CDR3 is TGTGCCAGCAGCTCGGGGGGATCTGGAAACACCATATATTTT.

The chain couples TRBV6-5 to TRBJ1-6, with 11 bases identical to TRBD1. With V trimmed by 4 bases and J by 10 bases, 9 bases remained unmatched. Germline CDR1 is MNHEY and CDR2 is SVGAGI. The CDR3 length is 16 residues. The CDR3 is CASSFSTGTGGSPLHF. In DNA form, the CDR3 reads TGTGCCAGCAGTTTCTCGACCGGGACAGGGGGATCACCCCTCCACTTT.

This rearrangement joins TRBV7-9 to TRBJ1-2, with a tentative D call TRBD1 (6 bases). The CDR3 has 13 amino acids. CDR1 SEHNR and CDR2 FQNEAQ come from the germline V gene (reference sequence). Trimming cost V 5 bases and J 8 bases, with 15 bases left between them. The CDR3 spells CASSPPRGGGYTF. DNA for the CDR3: TGTGCCAGCAGCCCGCCCAGGGGAGGGGGCTACACCTTC.